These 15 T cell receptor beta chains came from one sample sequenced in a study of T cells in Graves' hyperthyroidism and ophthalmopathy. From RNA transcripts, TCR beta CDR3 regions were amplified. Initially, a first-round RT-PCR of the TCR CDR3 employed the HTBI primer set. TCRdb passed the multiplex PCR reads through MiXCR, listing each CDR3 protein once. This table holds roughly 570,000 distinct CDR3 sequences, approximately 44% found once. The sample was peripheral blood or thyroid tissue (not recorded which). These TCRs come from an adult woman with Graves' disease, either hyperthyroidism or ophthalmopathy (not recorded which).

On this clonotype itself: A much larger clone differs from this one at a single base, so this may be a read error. CDR3: CASSQGNGPQEAQYF. CDR3 coding DNA: TGCGCCAGCAGCCAGGGTAATGGACCCCAAGAGGCCCAGTACTTC. The chain uses TRBV4-1 and TRBJ2-5; no clear D. CDR3 length: 15 amino acids. Germline CDR1 MGHRA, CDR2 YSYEKL.

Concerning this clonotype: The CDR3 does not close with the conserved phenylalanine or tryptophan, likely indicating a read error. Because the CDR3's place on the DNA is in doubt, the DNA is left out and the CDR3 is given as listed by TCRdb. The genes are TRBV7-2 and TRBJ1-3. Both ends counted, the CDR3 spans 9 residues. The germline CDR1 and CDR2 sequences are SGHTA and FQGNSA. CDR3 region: CASGPGLLP.

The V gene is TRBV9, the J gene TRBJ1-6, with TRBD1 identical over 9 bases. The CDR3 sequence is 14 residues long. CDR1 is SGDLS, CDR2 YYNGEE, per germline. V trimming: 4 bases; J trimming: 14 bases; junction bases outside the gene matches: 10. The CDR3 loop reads CASSSGQGRETLHF. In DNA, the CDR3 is TGTGCCAGCAGCTCGGGACAGGGTAGAGAAACCCTCCACTTT.

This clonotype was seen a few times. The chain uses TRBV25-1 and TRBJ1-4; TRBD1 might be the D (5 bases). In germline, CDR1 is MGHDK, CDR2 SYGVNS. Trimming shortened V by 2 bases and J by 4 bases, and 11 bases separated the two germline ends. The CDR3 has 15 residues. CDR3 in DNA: TGTGCCAGCAGTGAAGGGACCGAAGATAATGAAAAACTGTTTTTT. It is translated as CASSEGTEDNEKLFF.

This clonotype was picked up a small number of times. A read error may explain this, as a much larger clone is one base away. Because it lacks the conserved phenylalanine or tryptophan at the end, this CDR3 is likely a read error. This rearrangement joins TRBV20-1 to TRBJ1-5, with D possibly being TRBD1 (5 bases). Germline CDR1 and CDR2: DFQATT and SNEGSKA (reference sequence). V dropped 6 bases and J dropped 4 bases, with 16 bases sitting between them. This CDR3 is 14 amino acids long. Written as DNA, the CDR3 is TGCAGTGCCAGGGAGGTCCAGCCTAATCAGCCCCAGCATCTT. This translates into CSAREVQPNQPQHL.

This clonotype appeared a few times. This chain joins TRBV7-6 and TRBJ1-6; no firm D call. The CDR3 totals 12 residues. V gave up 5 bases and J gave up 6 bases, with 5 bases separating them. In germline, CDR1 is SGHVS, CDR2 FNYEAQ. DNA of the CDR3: TGTGCCAGCAGCATCAGTAATTCACCCCTCCACTTT. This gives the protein CASSISNSPLHF.

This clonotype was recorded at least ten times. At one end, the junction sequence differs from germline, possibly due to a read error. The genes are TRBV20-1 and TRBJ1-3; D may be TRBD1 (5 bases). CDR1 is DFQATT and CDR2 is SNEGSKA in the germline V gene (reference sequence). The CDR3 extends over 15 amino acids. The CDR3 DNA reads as TGCAGTGTTAGACAGAAAGCTGGGTGGGGAAACACCATATATTTT. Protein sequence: CSVRQKAGWGNTIYF.

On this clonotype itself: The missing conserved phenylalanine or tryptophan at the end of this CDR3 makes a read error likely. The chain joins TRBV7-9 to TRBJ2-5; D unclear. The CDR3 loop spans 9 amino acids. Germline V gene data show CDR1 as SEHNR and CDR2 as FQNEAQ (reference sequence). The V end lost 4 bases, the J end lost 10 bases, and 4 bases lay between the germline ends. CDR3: CASSWSQYL. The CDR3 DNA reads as TGTGCCAGCAGCTGGAGCCAGTACCTC.

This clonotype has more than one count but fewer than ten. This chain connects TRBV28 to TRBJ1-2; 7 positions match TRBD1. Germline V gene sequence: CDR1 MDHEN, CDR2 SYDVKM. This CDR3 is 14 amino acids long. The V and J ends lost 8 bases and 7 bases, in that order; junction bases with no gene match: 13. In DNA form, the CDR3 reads TGTGCCAGCGGCTCCCAGGGACAGCCGGGTGGCTACACCTTC. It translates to CASGSQGQPGGYTF.

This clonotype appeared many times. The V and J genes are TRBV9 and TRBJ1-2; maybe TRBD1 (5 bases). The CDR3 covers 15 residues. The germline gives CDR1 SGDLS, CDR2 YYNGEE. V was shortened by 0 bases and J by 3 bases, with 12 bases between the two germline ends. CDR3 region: CASSVGGREDYGYTF. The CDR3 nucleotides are TGTGCCAGCAGCGTAGGGGGCAGGGAGGACTATGGCTACACCTTC.

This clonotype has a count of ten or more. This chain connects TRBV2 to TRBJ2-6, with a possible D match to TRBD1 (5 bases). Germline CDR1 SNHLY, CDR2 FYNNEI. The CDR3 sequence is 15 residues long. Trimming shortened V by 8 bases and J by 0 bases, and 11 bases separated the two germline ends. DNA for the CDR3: TGTGCCAGCGCACAGGAGAGCTCTGGGGCCAACGTCCTGACTTTC. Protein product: CASAQESSGANVLTF.

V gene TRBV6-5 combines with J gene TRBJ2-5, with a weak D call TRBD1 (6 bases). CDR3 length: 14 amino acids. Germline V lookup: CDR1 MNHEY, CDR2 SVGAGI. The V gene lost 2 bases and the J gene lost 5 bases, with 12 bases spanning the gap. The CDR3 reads CASSYGGRPETQYF. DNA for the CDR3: TGTGCCAGCAGTTACGGGGGCCGTCCGGAGACCCAGTACTTC.

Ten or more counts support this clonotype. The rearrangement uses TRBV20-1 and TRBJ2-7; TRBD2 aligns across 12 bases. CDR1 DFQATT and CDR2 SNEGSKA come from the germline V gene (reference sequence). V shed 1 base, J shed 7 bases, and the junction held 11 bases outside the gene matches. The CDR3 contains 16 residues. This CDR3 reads CSARAATSGSVVEQYF. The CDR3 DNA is TGCAGTGCTAGAGCTGCGACTAGCGGGAGCGTCGTAGAGCAGTACTTC.

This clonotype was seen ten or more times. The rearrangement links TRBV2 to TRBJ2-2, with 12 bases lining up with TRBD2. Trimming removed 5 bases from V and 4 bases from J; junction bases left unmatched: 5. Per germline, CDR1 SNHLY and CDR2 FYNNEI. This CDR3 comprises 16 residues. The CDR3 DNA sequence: TGTGCCAGCAGTAGGACTAGCGGGAAGGGCACCGGGGAGCTGTTTTTT. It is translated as CASSRTSGKGTGELFF.

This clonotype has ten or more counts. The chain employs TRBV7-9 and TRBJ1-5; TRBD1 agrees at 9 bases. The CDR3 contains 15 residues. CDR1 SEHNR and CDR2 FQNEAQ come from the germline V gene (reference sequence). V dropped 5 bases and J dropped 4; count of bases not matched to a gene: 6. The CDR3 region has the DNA TGTGCCAGCAGCCCTTCGGGGACAGGGAATCAGCCCCAGCATTTT. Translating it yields CASSPSGTGNQPQHF.